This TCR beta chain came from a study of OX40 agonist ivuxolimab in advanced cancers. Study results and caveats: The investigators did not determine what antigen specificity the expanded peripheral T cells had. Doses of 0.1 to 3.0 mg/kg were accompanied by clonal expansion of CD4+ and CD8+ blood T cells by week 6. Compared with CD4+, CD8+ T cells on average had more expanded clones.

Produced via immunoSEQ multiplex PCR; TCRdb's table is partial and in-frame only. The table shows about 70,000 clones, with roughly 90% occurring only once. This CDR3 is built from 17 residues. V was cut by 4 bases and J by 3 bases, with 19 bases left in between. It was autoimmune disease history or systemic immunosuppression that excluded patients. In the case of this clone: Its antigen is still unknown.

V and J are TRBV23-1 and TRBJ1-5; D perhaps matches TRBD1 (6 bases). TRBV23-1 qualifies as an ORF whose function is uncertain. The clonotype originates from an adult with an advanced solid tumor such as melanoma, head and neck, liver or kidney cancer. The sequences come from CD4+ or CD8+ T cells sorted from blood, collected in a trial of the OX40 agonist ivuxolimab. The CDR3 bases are TGCGCCAGCAGTCCTTCCGACAGGCTGCCCTACAATCAGCCCCAGCATTTT. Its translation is CASSPSDRLPYNQPQHF.